A selection of T cell receptor beta chains follows, all from one sample in a study of T cells in Graves' hyperthyroidism and ophthalmopathy. TCRdb recomputed calls from the multiplex PCR reads with MiXCR, one row per CDR3 protein. The sample lists around 580,000 distinct CDR3 sequences; about a sixth were seen once. Specimen: blood. The receptors shown here come from a woman between 18 and 29 years old with Graves' hyperthyroidism. Both conserved end residues are part of each CDR3. Fields, in order: J gene, V gene, CDR3 protein.

TRBJ1-1	TRBV28	CASSWRDRGAFF
TRBJ1-1	TRBV20-1	CSAMSRDRAGMNTEAFF
TRBJ1-5	TRBV6-1	CASTETGSNQPQHF
TRBJ2-7	TRBV11-3	CASSAVGQRSYEQYF
TRBJ2-3	TRBV7-9	CASSLRGGTGSTDTQYF
TRBJ2-1	TRBV7-9	CASSSSWWNYNEQFF
TRBJ1-2	TRBV2	CASRGPGGYTF
TRBJ2-1	TRBV5-1	CASSPLPPAGGNNEQFF
TRBJ2-1	TRBV27	CASSFQGNEQFF
TRBJ1-6	TRBV20-1	CSATARSYNSPLHF
TRBJ2-3	TRBV19	CASSEQQTQYF
TRBJ2-2	TRBV29-1	CSVGNTGELFF
TRBJ2-6	TRBV5-6	CASTEFGSGANVLTF
TRBJ2-7	TRBV20-1	CSAREMSSYEQYF
TRBJ1-2	TRBV5-1	CAGKPGQGDYGYTF
TRBJ2-7	TRBV6-1	CASRSGRAYEQYF
TRBJ1-2	TRBV20-1	CSARQGASGYTF
TRBJ2-2	TRBV5-6	CASSSSGTDNTGELFF
TRBJ1-5	TRBV29-1	CSVVFGTNQPQHF
TRBJ2-6	TRBV20-1	CSAATGHFISGANVLTF
TRBJ1-1	TRBV9	CASSVVMNTEAFF
TRBJ2-5	TRBV7-2	CASSSYTEETQYF
TRBJ1-2	TRBV10-3	CAIPGQGELSYGYTF
TRBJ2-3	TRBV11-3	CASSPRIAGATDTQYF
TRBJ2-6	TRBV6-1	CASSEAAGGANVLTF
TRBJ2-5	TRBV4-1	CASSQDTAGRETQYF
TRBJ1-2	TRBV20-1	CSARAGTAYGYTF
TRBJ2-3	TRBV20-1	CSTQRGANTDTQYF
TRBJ1-5	TRBV5-1	CASSYGQPNQPQHF
TRBJ2-7	TRBV7-8	CASSLFPQPEQYF
TRBJ2-7	TRBV4-2	CASSPGTGGHEQYF
TRBJ2-7	TRBV11-3	CASSQERGPYEQYF
TRBJ1-3	TRBV18	CASSPTGTGSSGNTIYF
TRBJ2-1	TRBV4-2	CASSQDGRGNEQFF
TRBJ1-2	TRBV19	CASSIDGNNYGYTF
TRBJ1-1	TRBV20-1	CSAGGNTEAFF
TRBJ2-5	TRBV9	CASSVDGKETQYF
TRBJ1-2	TRBV5-1	CASSQGTPANYGYTF
TRBJ2-4	TRBV12-3/TRBV12-4	CASSLPLAGGKNIQYF